This T cell receptor (beta chain) stems from a study of tissue T cells after allogeneic stem cell transplantation. Study as a whole: Patients with graft-versus-host disease had grafts: several unmodified, three CD34-selected and T-cell-depleted. Tissue samples with histologically apparent lymphocytes on H&E review were prioritized for sequencing. Study-level points and caveats: Few T cell clones were shared across patients, but motif clusters showed tissue-specific shared signatures.

Germline lookup yields CDR1 SGHAT and CDR2 FQDESV (reference sequence). CDR3 length: 11 amino acids. Trimming left V 5 bases short and J 6 bases short, with 6 bases between. Profiled with immunoSEQ multiplex PCR; TCRdb holds only in-frame clones, not every one. The sample lists fewer than 600 clones, more than 75% occurring once. With respect to this clone: What it binds is not known.

The genes are TRBV11-1 and TRBJ2-3; D gene uncertain. This sequence was found in a female patient aged 18 to 49 with steroid-refractory graft-versus-host disease after an allogeneic stem cell transplant. The T cells may come from the graft donor. Source: ileal tissue, taken at autopsy. CDR3 nucleotide sequence: TGTGCCAGCAGCCCCACGGATACGCAGTATTTT. Its translation is CASSPTDTQYF.